Each of the 18 T cell receptor beta chains below was sequenced from the same sample in a study of identical twins. Via MiXCR, TCRdb re-called the 5' RACE reads, giving one row per CDR3 protein. In the table there are approximately 620,000 distinct CDR3 sequences, roughly 8% of which are singletons. These data were also reused for a study on yellow fever vaccine responses in identical twins.

Specimen: PBMCs. The receptor source for this set is a woman aged 18 to 35 in good health.

The sample holds many counts of this clonotype. The V gene is TRBV2, the J gene TRBJ2-1; no clear D. Trimming removed 2 bases from V and 4 bases from J, with 3 bases in between. Germline CDR1 and CDR2: SNHLY and FYNNEI. There are 12 residues in the CDR3. The CDR3 sequence is CASSESYNEQFF. CDR3 DNA: TGTGCCAGCAGTGAATCGTACAATGAGCAGTTCTTC.

The CDR3 protein is CASSLYRGQYF. CDR3 DNA sequence: TGTGCCAGCAGTTTATATAGGGGGCAGTACTTC. The chain is built from TRBV28 and TRBJ2-7; TRBD1 is a possible D gene (5 bases). Per the germline V gene, CDR1 is MDHEN and CDR2 is SYDVKM. This CDR3 is 11 amino acids long. With 1 base removed from V and 9 bases from J, the gap between germline ends came to 7 bases.

The CDR3 sequence is CASSLRGLLYEQYF. CDR3 bases: TGTGCCAGCAGTTTAAGAGGGCTTCTCTACGAGCAGTACTTC. This rearrangement joins TRBV27 to TRBJ2-7; D is perhaps TRBD2 (5 bases). The CDR3 has 14 amino acids. Germline CDR1 MNHEY, CDR2 SMNVEV (reference sequence). V lost 2 bases and J lost 3, with 11 bases in between.

The chain is built from TRBV28 and TRBJ2-7; TRBD1 aligns across 8 bases. The CDR3 totals 18 residues. Trimming cost V 5 bases and J 0 bases; bases outside gene matches: 15. The germline V gene encodes CDR1 MDHEN and CDR2 SYDVKM. The CDR3 loop is CASSLRDRSLPSSYEQYF. The CDR3 DNA reads TGTGCCAGCAGTCTACGGGACAGGTCCCTCCCTAGCTCCTACGAGCAGTACTTC.

This clonotype was counted at least ten times. The chain links TRBV5-1 to TRBJ2-5; D may be TRBD1 (6 bases). The CDR3 totals 15 residues. Per the germline V gene, CDR1 is SGHRS and CDR2 is YFSETQ. V dropped 7 bases and J dropped 1 base, with 17 bases sitting between them. CDR3 nucleotide sequence: TGCGCCAGCCAGAGAACAGGGACATCCCAAGAGACCCAGTACTTC. It is translated as CASQRTGTSQETQYF.

The V call is TRBV5-6, the J call TRBJ1-5; D is undetermined. There are 12 residues in the CDR3. The V end was cut by 1 base, the J end by 4 bases, with 3 bases between. Germline assignment: CDR1 SGHDT and CDR2 YYEEEE. The CDR3: CASSLWNQPQHF. CDR3 DNA: TGTGCCAGCAGCTTGTGGAATCAGCCCCAGCATTTT.

The table lists this clonotype with a few counts. The chain has TRBV6-5 and TRBJ2-3; D call uncertain. The CDR3 consists of 16 residues. Per germline, CDR1 MNHEY and CDR2 SVGAGI. V was trimmed by 0 bases and J by 1 base, leaving 11 bases between them. The CDR3 loop is CASSYSGLRGTDTQYF. The CDR3 coding sequence is TGTGCCAGCAGTTACTCCGGGCTGAGAGGCACAGATACGCAGTATTTT.

This clonotype appeared a few times. The rearrangement uses TRBV20-1 and TRBJ1-4; D call uncertain. Germline loops: CDR1 DFQATT, CDR2 SNEGSKA (reference sequence). The CDR3 is 15 amino acids. Trimming cost V 0 bases and J 3 bases, with 11 bases left between them. The CDR3 DNA is TGCAGTGCTAGAGATGGAGGGTTTGCTAATGAAAAACTGTTTTTT. Its protein product is CSARDGGFANEKLFF.

This clonotype came up many times. The chain recombines TRBV6-5 with TRBJ2-5; the D is unclear. Germline CDR1 is MNHEY and CDR2 is SVGAGI. The CDR3 totals 12 residues. Trimming left V 0 bases short and J 5 bases short, with 4 bases between. The CDR3, as DNA: TGTGCCAGCAGTTACTCCTGGGAGACCCAGTACTTC. Translation: CASSYSWETQYF.

This chain uses TRBV7-2 with TRBJ2-5, with 9 bases that match TRBD2. After removal of 1 base from V and 5 bases from J, the junction contained 11 bases not matched to a gene. Germline V gene lookup returns CDR1 SGHTA and CDR2 FQGNSA. This CDR3 has 17 residues. The CDR3 protein is CASSLGPSAGGRETQYF. CDR3 coding DNA: TGTGCCAGCAGCTTAGGTCCCTCAGCGGGGGGAAGGGAGACCCAGTACTTC.

In this sample, this clonotype turned up many times. The J gene is TRBJ2-3, the V gene TRBV12-3 or TRBV12-4; 7 bases line up with TRBD1. V gave up 1 base and J gave up 1 base; unmatched junction bases: 2. This CDR3 has 15 residues. DNA for the CDR3: TGTGCCAGCAGTTTAGATGACAGGGGCACAGATACGCAGTATTTT. Encoded protein: CASSLDDRGTDTQYF.

The chain recombines TRBV12-3 or TRBV12-4 with TRBJ2-7; 9 bases line up with TRBD1. The CDR3 runs 17 residues. The J segment lost 1 base and the V segment lost 3 bases, leaving 10 bases of the junction unmatched. As DNA, the CDR3 is TGTGCCAGCAGTTTCCCCGTCGGGGACAGGGAGTCCTACGAGCAGTACTTC. The encoded protein is CASSFPVGDRESYEQYF.

A few counts support this clonotype. This sequence joins TRBV29-1 and TRBJ2-1, with no clear D. The V gene's germline CDR1 is SQVTM and CDR2 ANQGSEA. V lost 4 bases, J lost 0 bases, and 16 bases lay in between. This CDR3 is 16 amino acids long. Here the CDR3 DNA reads TGCAGCGTTGTAGTCACCAGTCAAAGCTCCTACAATGAGCAGTTCTTC. Its protein is CSVVVTSQSSYNEQFF.

This clonotype was seen repeatedly, ten times or more. The chain uses TRBV5-1 and TRBJ2-7; 10 bases line up with TRBD2. This CDR3 is 17 amino acids long. Germline assignment: CDR1 SGHRS and CDR2 YFSETQ. V shed 2 bases, J shed 1 base, and the junction held 9 bases outside the gene matches. In DNA form, the CDR3 reads TGCGCCAGCAGCTTAAGCCTAGCGGGAGACGGTTCCTACGAGCAGTACTTC. Translated, it gives CASSLSLAGDGSYEQYF.

The chain couples TRBV3-1 to TRBJ2-1; TRBD1 matches 9 bases. The V segment lost 4 bases and the J segment 4 bases; nucleotides outside the gene matches: 5. The CDR3 runs 15 residues. From germline, CDR1 is LGHDT and CDR2 YNNKEL (reference sequence). The CDR3 DNA sequence: TGTGCCAGCAGCCGCCGGGACAGGGAGTACAATGAGCAGTTCTTC. It specifies CASSRRDREYNEQFF.

In this sample, this clonotype turned up a few times. The chain is built from TRBV24-1 and TRBJ2-3; D may be TRBD2 (5 bases). CDR1 is KGHDR and CDR2 is SFDVKD in the germline V gene. V shed 3 bases and J shed 6 bases, with 9 bases lying between them. There are 13 residues in the CDR3. This chain's CDR3 is CATSDPERDTQYF. CDR3 bases: TGTGCCACCAGTGATCCGGAGCGGGATACGCAGTATTTT.

In this sample, this clonotype turned up a few times. The V call is TRBV7-9, the J call TRBJ2-7; unclear D gene. Germline loops: CDR1 SEHNR, CDR2 FQNEAQ (reference sequence). Trimming pared 5 bases from V and 2 bases from J, leaving 10 bases between. The CDR3 extends over 13 amino acids. The CDR3 here is CASSGGRPYEQYF. The CDR3 DNA reads as TGTGCCAGCAGCGGTGGACGGCCCTACGAGCAGTACTTC.

V and J are TRBV18 and TRBJ1-6; D gene ambiguous. Germline lookup yields CDR1 KGHSH and CDR2 LQKENI. CDR3 length: 14 amino acids. V lost 1 base, J lost 2 bases, and 3 bases lay in between. For the CDR3, the DNA is TGTGCCAGCTCACCACTCCCCTATAATTCACCCCTCCACTTT. Protein: CASSPLPYNSPLHF.